The 30 T cell receptor beta chains below come from one sample, sequenced in a study of blood T cells in healthy people across ages. PCR was performed a second time for 7 to 11 cycles using a sample-barcoded 5' primer and a J-beta primer mix. Using its own MiXCR run on the 5' RACE reads, TCRdb lists one record per CDR3 protein. The data show under 2,000,000 distinct CDR3 sequences, roughly 50% seen once. Sequencing was done on a sample of blood. These receptors were obtained from a woman aged 40 to 49 in good health.

The chain links TRBV2 to TRBJ1-2; TRBD1 is a possible D gene (5 bases). The CDR3 is 14 amino acids. Per germline, CDR1 SNHLY and CDR2 FYNNEI. V dropped 6 bases and J dropped 4 bases, with 15 bases sitting between them. The CDR3 DNA sequence: TGTGCCAGCAGGTCACAACCTACAGGCTATGGCTACACCTTC. Translated, it gives CASRSQPTGYGYTF.

The chain recombines TRBV20-1 with TRBJ2-1; D call uncertain. CDR1 is DFQATT, CDR2 SNEGSKA, per germline (reference sequence). The CDR3 runs 13 residues. V was pared by 6 bases and J by 4 bases, with 13 bases between. In DNA, the CDR3 is TGCAGTGCCGACCGCAGACCGTACAATGAGCAGTTCTTC. This codes for CSADRRPYNEQFF.

J is TRBJ2-3 and V is TRBV21-1. TRBV21-1 is assigned pseudogene status. This CDR3 spans 15 amino acids. The CDR3 coding sequence is TGTGCCAGCGGCTCAGCGGGGATAGGCACAGATACGCAGTATTTT. Translation gives CASGSAGIGTDTQYF.

This clonotype was observed once. This rearrangement joins TRBV7-2 to TRBJ1-2, with 8 bases that match TRBD1. With V trimmed by 5 bases and J by 2 bases, 7 bases remained unmatched. The CDR3 is made up of 15 amino acids. Germline CDR1 SGHTA, CDR2 FQGNSA. The chain's CDR3 is CASSPLRTGNYGYTF. The CDR3 DNA is TGTGCCAGCAGCCCCCTCCGGACAGGGAACTATGGCTACACCTTC.

The gene calls are TRBV4-2 and TRBJ1-1, with 11 bases matching TRBD1. The ends lost 0 bases at V and 5 bases at J; junction bases unmatched: 14. Germline loops: CDR1 LGHNA, CDR2 YNFKEQ. CDR3 length: 19 amino acids. The CDR3 loop reads CASSQEGGQDRGLGTEAFF. In DNA, the CDR3 is TGTGCCAGCAGCCAAGAGGGGGGTCAGGACAGGGGGCTTGGGACTGAAGCTTTCTTT.

Remarks on this clonotype: A much larger clone is a single base away; this may be a read error. In nucleotides, the CDR3 is TGTGCCAGCAGCTCCCAACCGACCGAGCGGTTCTTC. Encoded protein: CASSSQPTERFF. The rearrangement uses TRBV11-1 and TRBJ2-1; D not resolved. From germline, CDR1 is SGHAT and CDR2 FQDESV (reference sequence). CDR3 length equals 12 residues.

V gene TRBV7-9 combines with J gene TRBJ2-1; weak D call: TRBD2 (7 bases). The CDR3 sequence is 16 residues long. The V and J ends lost 6 bases and 7 bases respectively, with 22 bases between them. Germline loops: CDR1 SEHNR, CDR2 FQNEAQ (reference sequence). The CDR3 DNA reads TGTGCCAGCAGGCAAAACGGTGGGGGGGCCTCGAATGAGCAGTTCTTC. This gives the protein CASRQNGGGASNEQFF.

The sample holds a few counts of this clonotype. CDR3 in amino acids: CSARVGPAENVLTF. The CDR3 nucleotides read TGCAGTGCTAGAGTGGGACCTGCTGAAAACGTCCTGACTTTC. The chain uses TRBV20-1 and TRBJ2-6; D is tentatively TRBD1 or TRBD2 (5 bases each). The CDR3 is 14 amino acids. V lost 1 base, J lost 10 bases, and 14 bases lay in between. Per germline, CDR1 DFQATT and CDR2 SNEGSKA (reference sequence).

This clonotype was seen many times. This chain joins TRBV6-5 and TRBJ2-1; 7 positions match TRBD1. The V gene end was trimmed by 2 bases and the J gene end by 4 bases; junction bases not matched to a gene: 8. The CDR3 is 16 residues long. The germline CDR1 and CDR2 sequences are MNHEY and SVGAGI. The CDR3, as DNA: TGTGCCAGCAGTTACCACATGGACAGGCTTTACAATGAGCAGTTCTTC. It translates to CASSYHMDRLYNEQFF.

This chain links TRBV3-1 with TRBJ2-1, with D tentatively TRBD2 (6 bases). This CDR3 contains 16 residues. Germline loops: CDR1 LGHDT, CDR2 YNNKEL (reference sequence). V lost 1 base, J lost 5 bases, and 15 bases lay in between. The CDR3 coding sequence is TGTGCCAGCAGCCAAGTGGACGCGGGGCAGCACAATGAGCAGTTCTTC. It codes for CASSQVDAGQHNEQFF.

The chain joins TRBV29-1 to TRBJ2-5; 9 bases agree with TRBD1. Germline loops: CDR1 SQVTM, CDR2 ANQGSEA. After removal of 4 bases from V and 2 bases from J, the junction contained 5 bases not matched to a gene. The CDR3 covers 14 residues. The CDR3 is CSVGPTGGQETQYF. The CDR3 bases are TGCAGCGTTGGCCCGACAGGGGGGCAAGAGACCCAGTACTTC. The variable domain in full, completed from reference TRBV29-1 and TRBJ2-5, reads SAVISQKPSRDICQRGTSLTIQCQVDSQVTMMFWYRQQPGQSLTLIATANQGSEATYESGFVIDKFPISRPNLTFSTLTVSNMSPEDSSIYLCSVGPTGGQETQYFGPGTRLLVL.

This clonotype was picked up many times. The gene calls are TRBV7-2 and TRBJ2-5; 9 bases match TRBD1. The V and J ends lost 5 bases and 4 bases, in that order; junction bases with no gene match: 5. Germline lookup yields CDR1 SGHTA and CDR2 FQGNSA. This CDR3 is built from 14 residues. CDR3: CASSPGQGTETQYF. The CDR3 DNA reads TGTGCCAGCAGCCCCGGACAGGGGACAGAGACCCAGTACTTC.

This clonotype was detected only once. The chain links TRBV7-9 to TRBJ1-2, with TRBD1 matching 10 bases. The V gene's germline CDR1 is SEHNR and CDR2 FQNEAQ (reference sequence). This CDR3 has 15 residues. V was clipped by 6 bases and J by 3 bases; unmatched bases: 7. The CDR3 DNA is TGTGCCAGCAGGCGAGGAGGACAGGGGGACTATGGCTACACCTTC. Protein sequence: CASRRGGQGDYGYTF. Supplemented by reference TRBV7-9 and TRBJ1-2, the full variable domain reads DTGVSQNPRHKITKRGQNVTFRCDPISEHNRLYWYRQTLGQGPEFLTYFQNEAQLEKSRLLSDRFSAERPKGSFSTLEIQRTEQGDSAMYLCASRRGGQGDYGYTFGSGTRLTVV.

Turning to this clonotype: At one of its ends the junction is not consistent with the germline gene, which may arise from a read error. The V and J genes are TRBV4-1 and TRBJ2-2; 7 bases fit TRBD2. The CDR3 runs to 17 residues. The germline CDR1 and CDR2 sequences are MGHRA and YSYEKL. CDR3: CASSQEFQRGNTGEPFF. The DNA for the CDR3 is TGCGCCAGCAGCCAAGAGTTCCAGCGGGGTAACACCGGGGAGCCGTTTTTT.

The chain employs TRBV10-3 and TRBJ1-2, with TRBD1 matching 7 bases. The germline gives CDR1 ENHRY, CDR2 SYGVKD. This CDR3 region has 15 residues. The ends lost 6 bases at V and 4 bases at J; junction bases unmatched: 11. The CDR3: CAIRALGQSGYGYTF. The CDR3 bases are TGTGCCATCAGGGCACTGGGACAGTCGGGCTATGGCTACACCTTC.

Concerning this clonotype: Mismatch with germline at one junction end may stem from a read error. The chain is built from TRBV13 and TRBJ1-2; D ambiguous. CDR3 length: 15 amino acids. Looked up from germline, CDR1 is PRHDT and CDR2 is FYEKMQ (reference sequence). The CDR3 protein is CASSPLGGDNYGCTF. The CDR3 DNA reads as TGTGCCAGCAGCCCGTTGGGAGGTGATAACTATGGCTGCACCTTC. Combining the CDR3 with reference TRBV13 and TRBJ1-2 gives the whole variable domain AAGVIQSPRHLIKEKRETATLKCYPIPRHDTVYWYQQGPGQDPQFLISFYEKMQSDKGSIPDRFSAQQFSDYHSELNMSSLELGDSALYFCASSPLGGDNYGCTFGSGTRLTVV.

This chain joins TRBV7-2 and TRBJ2-5, with D possibly being TRBD1 (6 bases). CDR1 and CDR2 (germline): SGHTA, FQGNSA. Between the trimmed V and J ends, which lost 11 bases and 2 bases, there was a span of 21 bases. CDR3 size: 15 residues. CDR3 in amino acids: CAGSGGQPNQETQYF. CDR3 nucleotide sequence: TGTGCCGGTTCGGGTGGACAGCCGAATCAAGAGACCCAGTACTTC.

This clonotype was counted a few times. The chain combines TRBV5-1 with TRBJ2-5; weak D call: TRBD2 (6 bases). CDR3 length equals 18 residues. Germline values: CDR1 SGHRS, CDR2 YFSETQ. The V gene lost 1 base and the J gene lost 4 bases, with 23 bases spanning the gap. The CDR3 protein is CASSLWGGDSTIGETQYF. In DNA form, the CDR3 reads TGCGCCAGCAGCTTGTGGGGCGGGGACTCCACAATCGGAGAGACCCAGTACTTC.

DNA for the CDR3: TGTGCCAGCTCACCGGTGGGGGTGGGGAACACTGAAGCTTTCTTT. Translating gives CASSPVGVGNTEAFF. The rearrangement joins TRBV18 to TRBJ1-1; tentative D call: TRBD1 (5 bases). The CDR3 covers 15 residues. Trimming left V 3 bases short and J 1 base short, with 12 bases between. CDR1 is KGHSH and CDR2 is LQKENI in the germline V gene.

J is TRBJ2-5 and V is TRBV6-6; 8 bases are a match to TRBD2. CDR1 is MNHNY and CDR2 is SVGAGI in the germline V gene (reference sequence). This CDR3 spans 17 amino acids. Germline trimming cut 0 bases from V and 5 bases from J; bases unmatched to any gene: 11. For the CDR3, the DNA is TGTGCCAGCAGTTACTCGAAGGGACTAGAGAGCCGTGAGACCCAGTACTTC. Its translation: CASSYSKGLESRETQYF.

The CDR3 loop is CASSTHRDSETRPLHF. The CDR3 region has the DNA TGTGCCAGCAGCACCCACCGGGACAGCGAAACCCGGCCCCTCCACTTT. The V and J genes are TRBV7-2 and TRBJ1-6, with 7 bases lining up with TRBD1. This CDR3 is 16 amino acids long. V dropped 5 bases and J dropped 13; count of bases not matched to a gene: 17. From germline, CDR1 is SGHTA and CDR2 FQGNSA.

This chain links TRBV2 with TRBJ1-4; 7 nucleotides match TRBD1. J was trimmed by 0 bases and V by 6 bases; bases with no gene match: 4. CDR1 is SNHLY, CDR2 FYNNEI, per germline. The CDR3 covers 15 residues. In nucleotides, the CDR3 is TGTGCCAGCAGCGAGGACAGGACAACTAATGAAAAACTGTTTTTT. Its protein is CASSEDRTTNEKLFF.

The chain carries TRBV3-1 and TRBJ2-7, with D possibly being TRBD2 (5 bases). The J call may be in error: the DNA end matches TRBJ2-5 better. In germline, CDR1 is LGHDT, CDR2 YNNKEL (reference sequence). CDR3 length: 14 amino acids. The CDR3 region is CASSHGVLGETQYF. The CDR3 region has the DNA TGTGCCAGCAGCCACGGGGTCCTCGGGGAGACCCAGTACTTC.

This clonotype has only a few counts. This sequence joins TRBV12-3 or TRBV12-4 and TRBJ2-5; a possible D gene is TRBD1 (5 bases). The V and J ends lost 1 base and 3 bases respectively, with 9 bases between them. This CDR3 has 14 residues. For the CDR3, the DNA is TGTGCCAGCAGTTTAGGGGGCTGGGAAGAGACCCAGTACTTC. Translating it yields CASSLGGWEETQYF.

The sample holds one count of this clonotype. The chain uses TRBV15 and TRBJ1-4; maybe TRBD1 (6 bases). From germline, CDR1 is LNHNV and CDR2 YYDKDF (reference sequence). V was pared by 5 bases and J by 5 bases, with 12 bases between. This CDR3 region has 14 residues. The CDR3 protein is CATSGGDSNEKLFF. In DNA form, the CDR3 reads TGTGCCACCAGCGGGGGCGACTCCAATGAAAAACTGTTTTTT.

This clonotype turned up a few times. This chain links TRBV28 with TRBJ2-7; TRBD2 agrees at 8 bases. The CDR3 consists of 13 residues. The germline gives CDR1 MDHEN, CDR2 SYDVKM. V lost 7 bases and J lost 6; bases outside the gene matches: 8. The CDR3 nucleotides read TGTGCCAGCACCCACGGGGGGGGGCTCGAGCAGTACTTC. This translates into CASTHGGGLEQYF.

This sequence joins TRBV7-9 and TRBJ2-1, with D hard to call. The CDR3 is 17 residues long. Trimming left V 4 bases short and J 1 base short, with 17 bases between. Germline V gene sequence: CDR1 SEHNR, CDR2 FQNEAQ (reference sequence). CDR3 residues: CASSSPISGVSYNEQFF. The CDR3 nucleotides read TGTGCCAGCAGCTCCCCTATTTCGGGTGTGTCCTACAATGAGCAGTTCTTC.

The V gene is TRBV20-1, the J gene TRBJ2-7, with D unclear. CDR1 is DFQATT and CDR2 is SNEGSKA in the germline V gene (reference sequence). V lost 5 bases and J lost 2, with 10 bases in between. This CDR3 is 12 amino acids long. CDR3 nucleotides: TGCAGTGCTCCCGGCGGCCCCTACGAGCAGTACTTC. Its protein product is CSAPGGPYEQYF.

The rearrangement uses TRBV5-1 and TRBJ2-3; 9 nucleotides align to TRBD1. Germline V lookup: CDR1 SGHRS, CDR2 YFSETQ. J was trimmed by 3 bases and V by 2 bases; bases with no gene match: 7. The CDR3 is made up of 16 amino acids. The CDR3 DNA follows: TGCGCCAGCAGCTTTTATCCGGGACAGGGAACAGATACGCAGTATTTT. Translated: CASSFYPGQGTDTQYF.

The chain couples TRBV4-2 to TRBJ1-2; D is unresolved. The CDR3 sequence is 13 residues long. The germline V gene encodes CDR1 LGHNA and CDR2 YNFKEQ. Trimming pared 2 bases from V and 4 bases from J, leaving 8 bases between. The CDR3, as DNA: TGTGCCAGCAGCCAAAGGCTTTTCTATGGCTACACCTTC. Translation: CASSQRLFYGYTF.